Below, one T cell receptor (beta chain) is given with its context. Antigen: not known. Around 30,000 T cell genomes, or 200 ng DNA, went into the sorted-subset replicate PCRs. Clones were sequenced by immunoSEQ multiplex PCR, and TCRdb holds only the in-frame ones, with some missing. The sample has around 2,000,000 clones; approximately 94% are singletons. Naivety among CD8 cells was defined by CD45RO negativity and positive CCR7 selection, thereby excluding terminally differentiated effector memory CD45RA+ cells. The record originates from a study of shared clonotypes between healthy human individuals. Study outcomes and limitations: Shared clonotypes across all four donors exceeded non-shared ones in generation probability. Sequencing depth was predicted to influence how clonotypes are shared among donors.

The CDR3 sequence is 18 residues long. From germline, CDR1 is MGHRA and CDR2 YSYEKL. Trimming shortened V by 0 bases and J by 3 bases, and 21 bases separated the two germline ends. The clonotype comes from a man aged 18 to 29 in good health. V is TRBV4-1 and J is TRBJ2-7, with TRBD2 as a possible D gene (6 bases). The specimen sequenced was naive CD8+ T cells sorted from blood. The CDR3 region has the DNA TGCGCCAGCAGCCAAGAACCGGGCAGGTCCTTAGCGGTCTACGAGCAGTACTTC. Residues: CASSQEPGRSLAVYEQYF.